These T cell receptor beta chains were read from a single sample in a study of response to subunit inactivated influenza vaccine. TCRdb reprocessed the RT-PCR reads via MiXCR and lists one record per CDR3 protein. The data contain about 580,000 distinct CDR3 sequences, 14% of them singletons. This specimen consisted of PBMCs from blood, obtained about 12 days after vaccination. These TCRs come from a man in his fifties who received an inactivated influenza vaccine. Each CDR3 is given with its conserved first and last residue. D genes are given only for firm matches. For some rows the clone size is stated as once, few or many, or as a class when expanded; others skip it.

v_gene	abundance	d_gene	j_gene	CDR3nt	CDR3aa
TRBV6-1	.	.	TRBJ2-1	TGTGCCAGCAGTGGGGGACTCATCCTGTCCTACAATGAGCAGTTCTTC	CASSGGLILSYNEQFF
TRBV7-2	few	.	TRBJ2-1	TGTGCCAGCACCCACGGGAGCTCCTACAATGAGCAGTTCTTC	CASTHGSSYNEQFF
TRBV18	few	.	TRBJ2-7	TGTGCCAGCTCACCACCTCCCGGAGCCTACGAGCAGTACTTC	CASSPPPGAYEQYF
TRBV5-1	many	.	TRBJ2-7	TGCGCCAGCAGCGCCGGTCCCTACTACGAGCAGTACTTC	CASSAGPYYEQYF
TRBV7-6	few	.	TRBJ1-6	TGTGCCAGCAGCCCACTGGGGGGGGCAAATTCACCCCTCCACTTT	CASSPLGGANSPLHF
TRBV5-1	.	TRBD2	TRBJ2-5	TGCGCCAGCAGCTCATGGACTAGCGGGGGTAGAGAGACCCAGTACTTC	CASSSWTSGGRETQYF
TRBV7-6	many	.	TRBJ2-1	TGTGCCAGCAGCTTCCAGAGCTCCTACAATGAGCAGTTCTTC	CASSFQSSYNEQFF
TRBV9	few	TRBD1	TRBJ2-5	TGTGCCAGCAGCGCCGGACAGGGAGCATTAGGGACCCAGTACTTC	CASSAGQGALGTQYF
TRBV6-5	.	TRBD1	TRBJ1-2	TGTGCCAGCAGTTACTCGATCTTCCAGGGGGCTCGAGAGTATGGCTACACCTTC	CASSYSIFQGAREYGYTF
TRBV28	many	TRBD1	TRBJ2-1	TGTGCCAGCAGTCCGTCCGGGACAGCTTACAATGAGCAGTTCTTC	CASSPSGTAYNEQFF
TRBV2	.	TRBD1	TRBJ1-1	TGTGCCAGCAGTATGATGGACAGGGCGGGCACTGAAGCTTTCTTT	CASSMMDRAGTEAFF
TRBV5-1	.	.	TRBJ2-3	TGCGCCAGCAGCTTGGTCAGGGAGGCAGATACGCAGTATTTT	CASSLVREADTQYF
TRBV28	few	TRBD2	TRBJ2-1	TGTGCCAGCAGTTTAATGGGGGTAGCGGGAGCTAGGGATGAGCAGTTCTTC	CASSLMGVAGARDEQFF
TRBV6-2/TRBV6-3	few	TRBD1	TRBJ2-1	TGTGCCAGCAGCAGATCAGGGGGCCATGAGCAGTTCTTC	CASSRSGGHEQFF
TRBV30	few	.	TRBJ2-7	TGTGCCTGGAGTTCGGGTACCTACGAGCAGTACTTC	CAWSSGTYEQYF
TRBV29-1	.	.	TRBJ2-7	TGCAGCGTTGATAAGGGAGGCACCTACGAGCAGTACTTC	CSVDKGGTYEQYF
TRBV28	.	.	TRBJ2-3	TGTGCCAGCAGTTCCCAGACGAGGATATACACAGATACGCAGTATTTT	CASSSQTRIYTDTQYF
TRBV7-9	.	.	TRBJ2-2	TGTGCCAGCAGCGCTGGACGGCCCGGGGAGCTGTTTTTT	CASSAGRPGELFF
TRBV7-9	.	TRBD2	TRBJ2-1	TGTGCCAGCATAGTAGCGGGGGGTCTCAATGAGCAGTTCTTC	CASIVAGGLNEQFF
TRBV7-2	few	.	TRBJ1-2	TGTGCCAGCAGCGCCCGGGCGGTTTATGGCTACACCTTC	CASSARAVYGYTF
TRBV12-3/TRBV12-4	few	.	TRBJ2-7	TGTGCCAGCAGTTTCGCCCACGAGCAGTACTTC	CASSFAHEQYF
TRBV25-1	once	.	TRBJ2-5	TGTGCCAGCAGTGAACGTGGGGGATCAGAGACCCAGTACTTC	CASSERGGSETQYF
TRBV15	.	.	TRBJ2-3	TGTGCCACCAGCAGAGAACCGGGGGCGACGCAGTATTTT	CATSREPGATQYF
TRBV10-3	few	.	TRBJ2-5	TGTGCCATCAGTGAGCGACAGGAGCCGGGGGAGACCCAGTACTTC	CAISERQEPGETQYF
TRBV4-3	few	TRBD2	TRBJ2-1	TGCGCCAGCAGCCAAGACGGGGGGGCACCCTACAATGAGCAGTTCTTC	CASSQDGGAPYNEQFF
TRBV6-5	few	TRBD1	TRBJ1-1	TGTGCCAGCAGTTCCTGGACAGGGCGTTCTCCTGAAGCTTTCTTT	CASSSWTGRSPEAFF
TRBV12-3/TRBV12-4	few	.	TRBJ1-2	TGTGCCAGCAGTAGCCGGGCGGACTATGGCTACACCTTC	CASSSRADYGYTF
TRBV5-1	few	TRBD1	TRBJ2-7	TGCGCCAGCAGCAAAGAACGGACAGGGAGCTCCTACGAGCAGTACTTC	CASSKERTGSSYEQYF
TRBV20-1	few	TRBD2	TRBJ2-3	TGCAGTGCTAGCGACTTCGGGGATAGCGGGAGGGCGGGGCGCACAGATACGCAGTATTTT	CSASDFGDSGRAGRTDTQYF